Here is one T cell receptor beta chain with its context. What it binds is unknown. These data are taken from a study of CXCR3-negative and CXCR3-positive naive CD8 T cells. Findings of the study overall: Naive cells, whether CXCR3-negative or CXCR3-positive, had similar TRBV-TRBJ usage, while memory cells differed.

5' RACE that incorporated UMI labels was used to prepare the TRB cDNA libraries. After re-calling the 5' RACE reads, TCRdb lists one entry per CDR3 protein, DNA absent. In total, the table holds some 130,000 distinct CDR3 sequences. Germline V CDR1 and CDR2: LNHDA, SQIVND (reference sequence). The CDR3 length is 13 residues. Sequencing was carried out using naive CXCR3- CD8+ T cells from blood. The sample's subset: CD45RO-CCR7+CD27+CD95- naive CD8+ T cells lacking CXCR3 (TNR3-). The V gene is TRBV19, the J gene TRBJ2-1. The TCR comes from a human donor in good health. Some clones in this sample may be carry-over from other donors' samples. The CDR3 spells CASSIISYNEQFF.